This TCR beta chain stems from a study of blood T cell repertoires in COVID-19. The assay was immunoSEQ multiplex PCR, and TCRdb's table has in-frame clones only and misses some. The repertoire holds 110,000 to 150,000 clones, with roughly 80% as singletons. CDR3 length: 16 residues. The J segment lost 2 bases and the V segment lost 6 bases, leaving 12 bases of the junction unmatched. Germline CDR1 reads MDHEN; CDR2 reads SYDVKM. The chain is built from TRBV28 and TRBJ1-1, with TRBD1 matching over 7 bases. The material sequenced was PBMCs or T cells enriched from blood (not recorded which). The source of this sequence is a woman between 18 and 30 years old who had been exposed to COVID-19. CDR3 region: CASSPPPRQGNTEAFF. CDR3 DNA sequence: TGTGCCAGCAGCCCCCCTCCTAGACAGGGTAACACTGAAGCTTTCTTT.